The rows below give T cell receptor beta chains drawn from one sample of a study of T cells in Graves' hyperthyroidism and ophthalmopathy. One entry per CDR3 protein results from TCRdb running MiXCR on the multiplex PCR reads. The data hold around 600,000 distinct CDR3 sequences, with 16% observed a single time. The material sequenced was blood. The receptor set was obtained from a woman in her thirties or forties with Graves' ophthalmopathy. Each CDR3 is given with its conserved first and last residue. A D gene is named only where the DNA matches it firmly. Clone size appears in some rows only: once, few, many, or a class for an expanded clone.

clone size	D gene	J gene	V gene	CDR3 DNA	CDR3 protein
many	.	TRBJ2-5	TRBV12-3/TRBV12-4	TGTGCCAGCAGTGCGACAGCAGGGGAGACCCAGTACTTC	CASSATAGETQYF
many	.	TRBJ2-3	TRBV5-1	TGCGCCAGCAGGAATAGTTTCACAGATACGCAGTATTTT	CASRNSFTDTQYF
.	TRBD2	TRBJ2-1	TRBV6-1	TGTGCCAGCAGTTCGGGACTAGCGGGAACCAATGAGCAGTTCTTC	CASSSGLAGTNEQFF
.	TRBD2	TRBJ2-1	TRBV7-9	TGTGCCAGCAGCTTAGGGCTCGGGGGAGGGAACACGAATGAGCAGTTCTTC	CASSLGLGGGNTNEQFF
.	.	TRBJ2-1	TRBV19	TGTGCCAGTAGTACCACCCCTTACGGGGGGACATACAATGAGCAGTTCTTC	CASSTTPYGGTYNEQFF
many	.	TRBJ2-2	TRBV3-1	TGTGCCAGCAGCACTTCCCCGGTCGCGAACACCGGGGAGCTGTTTTTT	CASSTSPVANTGELFF
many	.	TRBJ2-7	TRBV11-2	TGTGCCAGCAGCCCCATGGGGGCCGAGCAGTACTTC	CASSPMGAEQYF
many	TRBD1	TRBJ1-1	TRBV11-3	TGTGCCAGCAGGCGGACAGGGGACACTGAAGCTTTCTTT	CASRRTGDTEAFF
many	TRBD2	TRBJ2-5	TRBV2	TGTGCCAGCGCTGTCTGGGGGGGGCAAGAGACCCAGTACTTC	CASAVWGGQETQYF
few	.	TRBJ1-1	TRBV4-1	TGCGCCAGCAGCCAACTCCCCCGGGGCACTGAAGCTTTCTTT	CASSQLPRGTEAFF
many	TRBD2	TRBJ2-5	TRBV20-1	TGCAGTGCTAGAGATGGGCTAGCGGGAGACGGCGGAGAGACCCAGTACTTC	CSARDGLAGDGGETQYF
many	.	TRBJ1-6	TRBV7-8	TGTGCCAGCAGCTTAGCGGGTGTTTATTCACCCCTCCACTTT	CASSLAGVYSPLHF
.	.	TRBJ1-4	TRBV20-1	TGCAGTGCTGGGTTGGACAGCGGGTGGCGAAAACTGTTTTTT	CSAGLDSGWRKLFF
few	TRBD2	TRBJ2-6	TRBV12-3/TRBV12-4	TGTGCCAGCCAGACCCGTGATGGGGCGGGAGATCATTCTGGGGCCAACGTCCTGACTTTC	CASQTRDGAGDHSGANVLTF
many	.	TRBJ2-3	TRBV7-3	TGTGCCAGCAGCCGGGGGCAGGGCCCAATAGGCACAGATACGCAGTATTTT	CASSRGQGPIGTDTQYF
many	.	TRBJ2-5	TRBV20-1	TGCAGTGCTAGATCTGGGGTGTGGACCGGCGAGACCCAGTACTTC	CSARSGVWTGETQYF
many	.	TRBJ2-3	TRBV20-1	TGCAGTGCTAGAGCCGGGCTAGGGACTCTAGGAGATACGCAGTATTTT	CSARAGLGTLGDTQYF
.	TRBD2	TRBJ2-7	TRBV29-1	TGCAGCGTGGGGGCCCTCAGCGGGAGTTACGAGCAGTACTTC	CSVGALSGSYEQYF